Shown below are 13 T cell receptor beta chains from a single sample sequenced in a study of CD8 T cells in ankylosing spondylitis. Study results and caveats: What seemed typical of ankylosing spondylitis blood was a TCR beta motif built from several highly homologous variants.

TCRdb re-analysed the 5' RACE reads in MiXCR, keeping a single row per CDR3 protein. This sample carries approximately 300,000 distinct CDR3 sequences, 6.5% to 10% of them seen once, and the ten largest clones take about 15%. No antigen has been assigned to these receptors. Specimen: blood, either unsorted or a sorted T cell fraction (not recorded which). These receptor sequences come from a male donor with ankylosing spondylitis.

The rearrangement uses TRBV20-1 and TRBJ2-1; D not resolved. The CDR3 runs to 12 residues. The ends were cut back, 3 bases at V and 1 base at J, with 4 bases in the middle. CDR1 DFQATT and CDR2 SNEGSKA come from the germline V gene (reference sequence). Here the CDR3 DNA reads TGCAGTGCTAGTGGGTCCTACAATGAGCAGTTCTTC. It encodes CSASGSYNEQFF.

This clonotype was observed a few times. The V gene is TRBV5-1, the J gene TRBJ1-1; maybe TRBD1 (5 bases). V was cut by 3 bases and J by 5 bases, with 17 bases left in between. Germline CDR1 reads SGHRS; CDR2 reads YFSETQ. The length of the CDR3 is 15 residues. The CDR3 bases are TGCGCCAGCAGCTATCGGGACTTTAGAGAAACTGAAGCTTTCTTT. Protein: CASSYRDFRETEAFF. The full variable domain, its missing parts supplied by reference TRBV5-1 and TRBJ1-1, is KAGVTQTPRYLIKTRGQQVTLSCSPISGHRSVSWYQQTPGQGLQFLFEYFSETQRNKGNFPGRFSGRQFSNSRSEMNVSTLELGDSALYLCASSYRDFRETEAFFGQGTRLTVV.

The genes are TRBV10-2 and TRBJ1-1, with a possible D match to TRBD1 (6 bases). Germline V lookup: CDR1 WSHSY, CDR2 SAAADI. The CDR3 is made up of 15 amino acids. V lost 3 bases to trimming and J lost 3 bases, with 14 bases between them. The CDR3 region has the DNA TGCGCCAGCAGTGATAGGGGGAGGTCCTACACTGAAGCTTTCTTT. As protein: CASSDRGRSYTEAFF.

The chain is built from TRBV5-1 and TRBJ2-3, with 9 bases fitting TRBD1. The junction had 4 bases not matched to a gene; V was cut back by 5 bases and J by 3 bases. Germline lookup yields CDR1 SGHRS and CDR2 YFSETQ. The CDR3 sequence is 14 residues long. CDR3 sequence (DNA): TGCGCCAGCAGAGGGACAGGGTTAACAGATACGCAGTATTTT. Its protein product is CASRGTGLTDTQYF.

V is TRBV20-1 and J is TRBJ1-5; maybe TRBD1 (5 bases). The length of the CDR3 is 14 residues. Germline CDR1 and CDR2: DFQATT and SNEGSKA (reference sequence). V was shortened by 0 bases and J by 6 bases, with 12 bases between the two germline ends. CDR3 nucleotide sequence: TGCAGTGCTAGAGATCCGAGGGGCGGTCAGCCCCAGCATTTT. It specifies CSARDPRGGQPQHF.

V usage is TRBV7-2 and J usage is TRBJ2-1, with TRBD2 matching over 10 bases. Germline CDR1 is SGHTA and CDR2 is FQGNSA. Trimming cost V 5 bases and J 5 bases; bases outside gene matches: 6. The CDR3 extends over 15 amino acids. The CDR3 DNA follows: TGTGCCAGCAGCCTGAGCGGGAGGGGTCACAATGAGCAGTTCTTC. Its translation: CASSLSGRGHNEQFF. Together with reference TRBV7-2 and TRBJ2-1, the CDR3 gives the full variable domain: GAGVSQSPSNKVTEKGKDVELRCDPISGHTALYWYRQSLGQGLEFLIYFQGNSAPDKSGLPSDRFSAERTGGSVSTLTIQRTQQEDSAVYLCASSLSGRGHNEQFFGPGTRLTVL.

The chain links TRBV5-8 to TRBJ1-5; D gene unclear. The CDR3 is 14 amino acids. Germline loops: CDR1 SGHTS, CDR2 YDEGEE. Trimming cost V 9 bases and J 4 bases, with 17 bases left between them. CDR3 sequence reads: CATEDRVTNQPQHF. The CDR3 DNA sequence: TGTGCCACCGAGGATAGGGTCACAAATCAGCCCCAGCATTTT.

The rearrangement links TRBV29-1 to TRBJ2-7, with 8 bases fitting TRBD1. In germline, CDR1 is SQVTM, CDR2 ANQGSEA. The CDR3 has 13 residues. Trimming cost V 2 bases and J 5 bases; bases outside gene matches: 5. CDR3 nucleotides: TGCAGCGTTGAAAACCGGACAGGGAACGAGCAGTACTTC. This sequence encodes CSVENRTGNEQYF.

The V and J genes are TRBV3-1 and TRBJ1-4; D uncertain. Germline values: CDR1 LGHDT, CDR2 YNNKEL (reference sequence). The CDR3 extends over 15 amino acids. Trimming took off 7 bases at V and 8 bases at J, with 20 bases between the two ends. The CDR3 DNA reads as TGTGCCAGCACCCCGGGTGGTCGATCGGGAGAAAAACTGTTTTTT. This translates into CASTPGGRSGEKLFF.

This clonotype appeared a few times. This chain joins TRBV29-1 and TRBJ1-1, with D possibly TRBD1 on 5 matching bases. The CDR3 length is 15 residues. Germline V CDR1 and CDR2: SQVTM, ANQGSEA. The V end lost 7 bases, the J end lost 2 bases, and 20 bases lay between the germline ends. The CDR3 nucleotides read TGCAGCGCCGCGCCGGGACCGGTGTTTAACACTGAAGCTTTCTTT. Translating it yields CSAAPGPVFNTEAFF.

This clonotype was observed a few times. The chain employs TRBV5-1 and TRBJ2-7; 7 bases line up with TRBD2. The CDR3 consists of 15 residues. Germline values: CDR1 SGHRS, CDR2 YFSETQ. Unmatched junction bases numbered 10, after V lost 1 base and J lost 6 bases. CDR3 loop: CASSLPGDGGSEQYF. For the CDR3, the DNA is TGCGCCAGCAGCTTGCCCGGGGACGGGGGGTCCGAGCAGTACTTC.

In the case of this clonotype: Germline and junction disagree at one end, which may indicate a read error. The chain recombines TRBV27 with TRBJ2-3; 9 nucleotides align to TRBD2. There are 14 residues in the CDR3. Germline CDR1 is MNHEY and CDR2 is SMNVEV (reference sequence). The CDR3 nucleotides read TGTGCCAGCAGTTATCTAGCGGGATCAGATACGAAGTATTTT. It translates to CASSYLAGSDTKYF.

This clonotype was found a few times. The chain uses TRBV20-1 and TRBJ1-5; D call uncertain. The V end lost 3 bases, the J end lost 1 base, and 16 bases lay between the germline ends. The CDR3 length is 16 residues. Germline V gene lookup returns CDR1 DFQATT and CDR2 SNEGSKA (reference sequence). The CDR3 DNA is TGCAGTGCTAGTATTGATCCCACTTGGAGCAATCAGCCCCAGCATTTT. It is translated as CSASIDPTWSNQPQHF.